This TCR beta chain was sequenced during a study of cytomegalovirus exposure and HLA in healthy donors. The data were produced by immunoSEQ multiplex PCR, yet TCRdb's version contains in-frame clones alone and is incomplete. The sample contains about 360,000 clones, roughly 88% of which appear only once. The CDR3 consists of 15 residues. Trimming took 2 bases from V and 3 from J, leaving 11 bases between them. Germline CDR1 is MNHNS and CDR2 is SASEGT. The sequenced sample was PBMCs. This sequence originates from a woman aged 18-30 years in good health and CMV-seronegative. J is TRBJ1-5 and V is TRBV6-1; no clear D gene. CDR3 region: CASSEFHSFNQPQHF. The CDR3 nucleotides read TGTGCCAGCAGTGAATTTCACAGTTTCAATCAGCCCCAGCATTTT.